The T cell receptor beta chain under discussion was sequenced for a study of beta chain features in type 1 diabetes (dated 2018 in TCRdb). A note on the overall study: Mean age, gender distribution, total cell number and subset yield were not different between patients and healthy donors. A total of roughly 100 million sorted cells were examined across all samples, and the number of cells per subset was strongly correlated with RNA yield. Whereas all 30 or so donors provided naive and central memory subsets, regulatory and stem cell-like memory subsets were isolated from just 8 patients and about 8 healthy donors. In the study, TCRB repertoires of sorted circulating CD4+ T cell subsets from recently diagnosed type 1 diabetes patients were compared with those of matched healthy donors. The paper as a whole reports these results and caveats: The naive, central memory and regulatory TCRB repertoires appeared to resemble one another more closely among patients than among healthy donors. Patients with type 1 diabetes made fewer insertions and deleted more nucleotides at VDJ recombination sites, implying thymic rearrangement abnormalities. In all four CD4+ subsets, TCRB CDR3 length was moderately but significantly shorter in type 1 diabetes patients. PCR may preferentially amplify shorter templates, but because patient and control samples were amplified and corrected together, any resulting skew would affect both groups equally. Only small numbers of individuals were included in the HLA sub-analyses, which left unresolved whether HLA type had any influence on TCRB rearrangement. Because cDNA was sequenced instead of genomic DNA, highly expressing activated cells could be over-represented, though the groups showed no difference in activation or CD3 levels.

This clone was picked up a small number of times. There is no known antigen for this receptor. The input lacks base qualities; no much larger clone sits a single base away. The High Capacity cDNA Reverse Transcription Kit was used to reverse transcribe all of the isolated RNA, meaning that expressed TCRB transcripts were what got sequenced. Deep immunoSEQ sequencing was performed on naive, central memory and regulatory T cell samples, with an average of around 3.5 million total reads per sample. After sorted cells were lysed in RLT buffer, RNA was extracted with DNase-treated RNeasy Micro or Mini kits, with the choice depending on cell number. Each cell subset was processed separately to prevent cross-contamination, with patient and healthy donor samples processed together. The immunoSEQ multiplex PCR was used to amplify TCRB sequences from cDNA, generating 87-bp fragments that spanned the CDR3 region. Amplicons were sequenced on the Illumina HiSeq platform. In the source study's methods: Synthetic template baselines were used to correct PCR bias computationally, reads within Hamming distance 2 were collapsed together, and singletons that could not be merged were discarded. By aligning reads against IMGT, V, D and J genes, CDR3 length, and insertions or deletions at six rearrangement sites were assigned. Within each subset, clonotype counts were normalized to sorted cell number, and only after that were true diversity and Gini coefficients computed with the tcR R package. The overlap coefficient, calculated on TCRB nucleotide sequences, was used to measure repertoire sharing. As a proxy for the pre-selection repertoire, out-of-frame TCRB sequences from naive cells were analyzed. TCRdb holds this immuneACCESS table with in-frame rearrangements only. Some clones are missing; in checked studies, unresolved V genes explain under half, and the rest has no known cause. V and J calls and clone size follow that table, whereas D and trimming were derived from the DNA. In this sample the table shows a few hundred thousand clones, under 20% of which occur a single time. The top ten constitute approximately 0.086% of the sample.

Each donor gave one peripheral blood draw, averaging approximately 0.12 L, which was collected into heparinised tubes. Using a panel that included CD45RO, CCR7, CD25, CD127, CD95 and CD27, naive, central memory, regulatory and stem cell-like memory CD4+ T cells were sorted on a BD FACSAria II. Every sorted population had a purity above 98%. Right away, PBMCs were isolated by Lymphoprep density gradient centrifugation and were stained directly, with no culture step. Samples were stained and sorted in pairs, with one healthy donor and one patient per experiment, so that batch effects were minimized. The clonotype originates from a man aged 25 to 40 with type 1 diabetes. Specimen: naive CD4+ T cells from blood. Per the publication, the cell subset or site label means: true naive CD4+ T cells.

The bases read TGTGCCAGCAGCCAAAAGTTTAGAAATCCAAATGAGCAGTTCTTC. Translated, it gives CASSQKFRNPNEQFF. In this chain, TRBV14 is recombined with TRBJ2-1; the D gene cannot be named for sure. The CDR3 goes from the cysteine to the phenylalanine over 15 residues. The only DNA kept is the CDR3, 45 bases in frame from the first base. At the junction V is shortened by 2 bases and J by 7 bases, with 15 bases in between. For CDR1 and CDR2, the germline V gene lists SGHDN and FVKESK. Beyond the CDR3, the reference TRBV14 and TRBJ2-1 genes provide the residues; the full variable domain reads: EAGVTQFPSHSVIEKGQTVTLRCDPISGHDNLYWYRRVMGKEIKFLLHFVKESKQDESGMPNNRFLAERTGGTYSTLKVQPAELEDSGVYFCASSQKFRNPNEQFFGPGTRLTVL.